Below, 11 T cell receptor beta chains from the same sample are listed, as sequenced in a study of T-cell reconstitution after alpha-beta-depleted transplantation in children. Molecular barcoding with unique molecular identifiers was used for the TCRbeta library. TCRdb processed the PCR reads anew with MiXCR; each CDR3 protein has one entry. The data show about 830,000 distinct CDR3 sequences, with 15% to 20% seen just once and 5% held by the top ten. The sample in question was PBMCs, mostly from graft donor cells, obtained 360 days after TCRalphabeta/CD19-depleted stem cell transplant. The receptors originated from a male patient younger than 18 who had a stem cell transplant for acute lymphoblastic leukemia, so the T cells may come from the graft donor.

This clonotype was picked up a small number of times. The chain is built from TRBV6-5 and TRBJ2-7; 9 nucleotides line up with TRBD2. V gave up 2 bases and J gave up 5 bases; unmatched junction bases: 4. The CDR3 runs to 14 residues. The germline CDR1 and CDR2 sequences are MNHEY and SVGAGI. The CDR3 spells CASSYGGRVDEQYF. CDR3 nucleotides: TGTGCCAGCAGTTACGGCGGGAGGGTCGACGAGCAGTACTTC.

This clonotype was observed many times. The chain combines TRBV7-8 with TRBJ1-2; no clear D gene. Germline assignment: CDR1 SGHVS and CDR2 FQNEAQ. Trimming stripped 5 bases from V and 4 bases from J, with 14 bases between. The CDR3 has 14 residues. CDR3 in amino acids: CASSLGRSPYGYTF. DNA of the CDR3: TGTGCCAGCAGCCTCGGACGGAGCCCCTATGGCTACACCTTC.

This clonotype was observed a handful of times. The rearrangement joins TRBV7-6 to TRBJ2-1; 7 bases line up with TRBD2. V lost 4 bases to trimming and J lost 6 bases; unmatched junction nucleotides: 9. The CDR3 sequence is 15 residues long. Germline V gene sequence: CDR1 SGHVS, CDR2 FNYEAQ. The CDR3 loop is CASSSGGRDINEQFF. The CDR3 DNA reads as TGTGCCAGCAGCTCTGGGGGGAGGGATATCAATGAGCAGTTCTTC. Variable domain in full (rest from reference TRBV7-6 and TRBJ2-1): GAGVSQSPRYKVTKRGQDVALRCDPISGHVSLYWYRQALGQGPEFLTYFNYEAQQDKSGLPNDRFSAERPEGSISTLTIQRTEQRDSAMYRCASSSGGRDINEQFFGPGTRLTVL.

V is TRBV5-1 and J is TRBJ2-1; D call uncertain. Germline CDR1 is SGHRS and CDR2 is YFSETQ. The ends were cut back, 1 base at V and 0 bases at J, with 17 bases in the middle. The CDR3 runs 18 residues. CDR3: CASSLLRSNLGSYNEQFF. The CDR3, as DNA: TGCGCCAGCAGCTTGCTACGATCTAACTTGGGCTCCTACAATGAGCAGTTCTTC.

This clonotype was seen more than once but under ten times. Here the CDR3 DNA reads TGTGCCAGCAGTGTAGGGGTAGGGCCCTACGAGCAGTACTTC. It yields the protein CASSVGVGPYEQYF. The chain joins TRBV7-8 to TRBJ2-7, with TRBD1 as a possible D gene (5 bases). Germline lookup yields CDR1 SGHVS and CDR2 FQNEAQ. Trimming took 6 bases from V and 2 from J, leaving 14 bases between them. CDR3 size: 14 residues.

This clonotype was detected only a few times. DNA for the CDR3: TGTGCCAGCAGTTGGGACAGATCCTACAATGAGCAGTTCTTC. The encoded protein is CASSWDRSYNEQFF. The J gene is TRBJ2-1, the V gene TRBV12-3 or TRBV12-4, with TRBD1 identical over 7 bases. The J segment lost 1 base and the V segment lost 4 bases, leaving 1 base of the junction unmatched. This CDR3 contains 14 residues.

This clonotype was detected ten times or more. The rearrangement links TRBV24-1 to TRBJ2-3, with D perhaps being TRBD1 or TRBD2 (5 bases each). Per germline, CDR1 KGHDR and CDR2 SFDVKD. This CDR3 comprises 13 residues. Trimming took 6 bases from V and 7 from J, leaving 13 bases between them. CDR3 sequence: CATSHSGTHTQYF. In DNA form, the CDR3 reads TGTGCCACCAGTCATTCAGGGACCCATACGCAGTATTTT.

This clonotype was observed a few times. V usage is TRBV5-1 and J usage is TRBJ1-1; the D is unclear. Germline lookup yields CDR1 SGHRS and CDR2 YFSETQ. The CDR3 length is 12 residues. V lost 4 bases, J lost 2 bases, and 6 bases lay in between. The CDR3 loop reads CASSVYNTEAFF. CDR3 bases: TGCGCCAGCAGCGTCTATAACACTGAAGCTTTCTTT.

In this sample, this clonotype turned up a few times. In DNA form, the CDR3 reads TGTGCCAGCGGGCAGTTCCTAGCTTACAATGAGCAGTTCTTC. Protein product: CASGQFLAYNEQFF. The chain links TRBV7-9 to TRBJ2-1, with TRBD2 as a possible D gene (5 bases). This CDR3 contains 14 residues. The germline V and J ends were trimmed by 8 bases and 4 bases, with 15 bases remaining between them. CDR1 and CDR2 from the germline V gene are SEHNR and FQNEAQ (reference sequence).

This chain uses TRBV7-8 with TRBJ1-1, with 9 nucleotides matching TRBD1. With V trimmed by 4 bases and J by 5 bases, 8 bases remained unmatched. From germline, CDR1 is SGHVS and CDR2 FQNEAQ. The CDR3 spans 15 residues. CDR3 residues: CASSSQTGGATEAFF. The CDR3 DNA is TGTGCCAGCAGCTCACAAACAGGGGGCGCAACTGAAGCTTTCTTT.

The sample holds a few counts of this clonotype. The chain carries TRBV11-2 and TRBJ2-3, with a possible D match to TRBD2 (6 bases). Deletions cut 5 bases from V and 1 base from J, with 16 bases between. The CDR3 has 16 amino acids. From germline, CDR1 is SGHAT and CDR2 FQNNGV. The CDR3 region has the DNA TGTGCCAGCAGCAACAATTGGGGGGAGGGCACAGATACGCAGTATTTT. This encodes CASSNNWGEGTDTQYF.